Each of the 5 T cell receptor beta chains below was sequenced from the same sample in a study of CD8 T cells in ankylosing spondylitis. Via MiXCR, TCRdb re-called the 5' RACE reads, giving one row per CDR3 protein. The data hold approximately 220,000 distinct CDR3 sequences, with about 26% observed a single time. The sample consisted of blood, either unsorted or a sorted T cell fraction (not recorded which). The receptors were sampled from a male donor with ankylosing spondylitis or in good health (not recorded which).

This clonotype was recorded many times. The chain employs TRBV15 and TRBJ2-3; no reliable D call. The CDR3 loop spans 12 amino acids. The germline CDR1 and CDR2 sequences are LNHNV and YYDKDF (reference sequence). V was shortened by 0 bases and J by 10 bases, with 8 bases between the two germline ends. CDR3 nucleotide sequence: TGTGCCACCAGCAGAGATCTTGCTGCGCAGTATTTT. Its protein is CATSRDLAAQYF.

This clonotype was seen repeatedly, ten times or more. The chain carries TRBV29-1 and TRBJ1-4, with no clear D. Germline V gene sequence: CDR1 SQVTM, CDR2 ANQGSEA. This CDR3 region has 12 residues. The V end lost 4 bases, the J end lost 2 bases, and 5 bases lay between the germline ends. Written as DNA, the CDR3 is TGCAGCGTTGCGGGTACTAATGAAAAACTGTTTTTT. It yields the protein CSVAGTNEKLFF.

The chain links TRBV3-1 to TRBJ2-7; 9 nucleotides align to TRBD2. CDR1 is LGHDT and CDR2 is YNNKEL in the germline V gene (reference sequence). There are 13 residues in the CDR3. V lost 10 bases, J lost 2 bases, and 6 bases stayed unmatched. CDR3 region: CATRGGGTYEQYF. The CDR3, as DNA: TGTGCCACACGCGGGGGGGGAACCTACGAGCAGTACTTC.

The chain has TRBV29-1 and TRBJ1-1, with 7 nucleotides matching TRBD1. The germline V gene encodes CDR1 SQVTM and CDR2 ANQGSEA. Germline trimming cut 6 bases from V and 0 bases from J; bases unmatched to any gene: 1. The CDR3 sequence is 12 residues long. CDR3 coding DNA: TGCAGCGTAGGACAGGTGAACACTGAAGCTTTCTTT. This translates into CSVGQVNTEAFF.

This clonotype was observed a few times. The DNA for the CDR3 is TGTGCCAGCAGGCCGACTAGCGGGTCCGGGGAGCTGTTTTTT. Residues: CASRPTSGSGELFF. This rearrangement joins TRBV12-3 or TRBV12-4 to TRBJ2-2, with 10 bases fitting TRBD2. The CDR3 is 14 amino acids. The junction had 4 bases not matched to a gene; V was cut back by 6 bases and J by 6 bases.